This TCR beta chain stems from a study of T-cell memory formation after mild COVID-19 (TCRdb year 2021). A note on the overall study: TCR sequence clusters from the two donors were found to be largely donor specific. The cohort was made up of two young adult volunteers, one female and one male, who were previously healthy. T-cell clones expanding and contracting after mild COVID-19 in two donors were tracked by longitudinal TCRalpha and TCRbeta repertoire sequencing.

Broader findings and caveats from the paper: Only a couple of mild cases were covered in the study, and larger cohorts including severe cases with pre-infection samples were considered necessary. Some responding clones were detected in pre-infection memory, which suggested that pre-existing cross-reactive memory T cells had joined the SARS-CoV-2 response. Whether the second-wave clones peaking on day 37 were SARS-CoV-2 specific was not confirmed. Contracting CD4+ clones appeared mostly in the CM and EM memory subsets, whereas CD8+ clones were enriched in EMRA. Balanced CD4/CD8 phenotypes were observed for clones contracting from day 15 to 85, whereas a bias towards CD4+ was observed for a second wave of clones expanding from day 15 to 37.

CDR1 and CDR2 are read off the germline V gene as LGHNA and YSLEER. V sheds 4 bases and J sheds 8 bases, leaving 17 bases between their ends. CDR3 length: 15 amino acids, cysteine to phenylalanine. Only the CDR3 part of the read is kept: 45 bases, read in frame from the first base. In its sample, this clonotype was seen a few times. Its antigen remains undetermined. Base quality data are lacking; no much larger clone is found one base away. Sequenced on an Illumina NovaSeq 6000. cDNA libraries for TCRalpha and TCRbeta were prepared by 5'RACE using constant-segment primers, with sample barcodes and unique molecular identifiers added. RNA was extracted from every sample with Trizol reagent. Amplification of the libraries took two PCR steps, and the second step added a second sample barcode plus Illumina TruSeq adapters. The libraries were sequenced on an Illumina NovaSeq using 2 x 150 bp paired-end reads. The study's own analysis went as follows. With migec v1.2.7, reads were demultiplexed and then collapsed into UMI-guided consensus sequences. Using mixcr v2.1.11, the UMI consensuses were aligned to TRA and TRB V and J templates and assembled into clonotypes. Clonotypes were classified as expanded or contracted when called significant by both edgeR and NoisET, with noise models trained on biological replicates. edgeR calls used a false discovery rate-adjusted p below 0.01 and a log2 fold-change threshold of 1. As an exploratory analysis of dynamics, max-normalized trajectories of the 1000 most abundant clonotypes were examined by PCA with hierarchical clustering. The CD4 or CD8 phenotype of responding clones was assigned using the separately sequenced CD4+ and CD8+ repertoires. TCRdb reworked the public reads: Q25 trimming with fastp, MiXCR clone assembly, productive beta chains retained. All rows with the same CDR3 protein become a single entry with the most common DNA and genes. These V and J calls are TCRdb output, not the study's own analysis. The sample table records some 62,000 distinct CDR3 sequences; less than 9.5% of these occur just once. The ten largest clones represent 1.1% of the sample.

Ficoll-Paque density gradient centrifugation was used to isolate PBMCs. The chain employs TRBV4-3 and TRBJ1-4; a weak D assignment points to TRBD1 (6 bases agree). The specimen sequenced was PBMCs or a T cell subset sorted from them (not recorded which). The clonotype comes from a man between 18 and 35 years old who had mild COVID-19 (a few samples of this study predate the infection). The sample titles of this study are shuffled in the database, so cell type and time point are left out; the donor was told from shared clones. The DNA sequence reads TGCGCCAGCAGCCTAGGACAGTCTTTTGGGGAAAAACTGTTTTTT. The encoded protein is CASSLGQSFGEKLFF.